This entry concerns a single TCR beta chain. Antigen: not known. There are 17 residues in the CDR3. Germline V lookup: CDR1 ENHRY, CDR2 SYGVKD. Unmatched junction bases numbered 4, after V lost 2 bases and J lost 1 base. This sample is drawn from a study of brain metastases from non-small cell lung cancer. Findings of the study overall: Brain metastases had lower T-cell infiltration than primary tumors.

The repertoire was sequenced with immunoSEQ multiplex PCR; TCRdb's copy has only in-frame clones and lacks some. The sample includes fewer than 850 clones, 88% seen only once; the top ten take roughly 7.5%. The chain recombines TRBV10-3 with TRBJ2-2; 10 positions agree with TRBD2. Sample: tissue from a brain metastasis. The receptor's source is a donor aged 40 or older with non-small cell lung cancer. CDR3 residues: CAISEPGLAENTGELFF. The DNA of the CDR3 is TGTGCCATCAGTGAGCCCGGACTAGCGGAGAACACCGGGGAGCTGTTTTTT.